A single sample gave rise to the 12 T cell receptor beta chains below, sequenced in a study of blood T cells in healthy people across ages. Through a sample-barcoded 5' primer and a J-beta primer mix, a second PCR was run for roughly 6 to 11 cycles. TCRdb reprocessed the 5' RACE reads with MiXCR, giving one entry per CDR3 protein. The sample includes some 900,000 distinct CDR3 sequences, about 30% of them seen just once. Specimen: blood. These receptors all stem from a woman at least 80 years old in good health.

This clonotype came up a few times. The genes are TRBV6-4 and TRBJ1-1; tentatively, D is TRBD1 (5 bases). Looked up from germline, CDR1 is MRHNA and CDR2 is SNTAGT. The CDR3 runs to 13 residues. Trimming shortened V by 5 bases and J by 3 bases, and 10 bases separated the two germline ends. CDR3 amino acids: CASSRRVDTEAFF. For the CDR3, the DNA is TGTGCCAGCAGTCGCAGGGTAGACACTGAAGCTTTCTTT.

This chain connects TRBV12-3 or TRBV12-4 to TRBJ2-1, with D maybe TRBD1 (6 bases). This CDR3 contains 16 residues. Trimming shortened V by 2 bases and J by 6 bases, and 17 bases separated the two germline ends. DNA of the CDR3: TGTGCCAGCAGTTTACATCCAGGGGAAATCTCCAATGAGCAGTTCTTC. Its protein product is CASSLHPGEISNEQFF.

This clonotype appeared many times. CDR3: CSGDRNYGYTF. The CDR3, as DNA: TGCAGTGGGGACAGGAACTATGGCTACACCTTC. The rearrangement links TRBV20-1 to TRBJ1-2; TRBD1 matches at 8 bases. V shed 7 bases, J shed 2 bases, and the junction held 0 bases outside the gene matches. This CDR3 contains 11 residues. Germline V gene data show CDR1 as DFQATT and CDR2 as SNEGSKA (reference sequence).

This clonotype was seen many times. The chain links TRBV6-1 to TRBJ2-7; 8 bases line up with TRBD1. There are 15 residues in the CDR3. V shed 8 bases, J shed 6 bases, and the junction held 15 bases outside the gene matches. The germline V gene encodes CDR1 MNHNS and CDR2 SASEGT. CDR3 bases: TGTGCCAGCCTTTATAGGGGACAGGACGTTTTCGAGCAGTACTTC. As protein: CASLYRGQDVFEQYF.

The chain has TRBV6-6 and TRBJ1-2; 7 nucleotides line up with TRBD1. Unmatched junction bases numbered 8, after V lost 0 bases and J lost 4 bases. The CDR3 extends over 16 amino acids. Looked up from germline, CDR1 is MNHNY and CDR2 is SVGAGI (reference sequence). CDR3 sequence: CASSYSKTTGPYGYTF. The CDR3 DNA reads as TGTGCCAGCAGTTACTCCAAAACGACAGGGCCCTATGGCTACACCTTC.

The V gene is TRBV15, the J gene TRBJ2-2; possible D gene TRBD1, 5 bases. Germline V CDR1 and CDR2: LNHNV, YYDKDF (reference sequence). The V end lost 0 bases, the J end lost 7 bases, and 12 bases lay between the germline ends. This CDR3 has 15 amino acids. The CDR3 DNA reads TGTGCCACCAGCAGAGACAGGGTGCAAGGCGGGGAGCTGTTTTTT. Translating gives CATSRDRVQGGELFF.

This chain uses TRBV30 with TRBJ2-1; the D gene is possibly TRBD1 (6 bases). The J call may be wrong; the DNA end is better matched by TRBJ2-7. Germline loops: CDR1 GTSNPN, CDR2 SVGIG (reference sequence). The CDR3 extends over 14 amino acids. The CDR3 bases are TGTGCCTGGAGAACAGGGAGCTCCTACAATGAGCAGTACTTC. Translating it yields CAWRTGSSYNEQYF.

This clonotype occurred a few times. This rearrangement joins TRBV6-2 or TRBV6-3 to TRBJ1-5; perhaps TRBD1 as D (5 bases). The CDR3 extends over 13 amino acids. V was shortened by 7 bases and J by 6 bases, with 13 bases between the two germline ends. CDR1 and CDR2 (germline): MNHEY, SVGEGT. The CDR3 spells CASKRGSVQPQHF. In DNA form, the CDR3 reads TGTGCCAGCAAGAGGGGATCGGTTCAGCCCCAGCATTTT.

This clonotype came up many times. The chain couples TRBV3-1 to TRBJ2-4; 7 bases agree with TRBD2. Trimming at V came to 0 bases and at J to 0 bases, leaving 11 bases not matched to a gene. Germline V CDR1 and CDR2: LGHDT, YNNKEL (reference sequence). The CDR3 consists of 19 residues. CDR3 loop: CASSQDRASAGEAKNIQYF. CDR3 sequence (DNA): TGTGCCAGCAGCCAAGATAGGGCCTCGGCGGGGGAAGCCAAAAACATTCAGTACTTC.

This chain connects TRBV11-2 to TRBJ2-4, with 7 bases that match TRBD2. Germline loops: CDR1 SGHAT, CDR2 FQNNGV. The CDR3 runs to 15 residues. J lost 13 bases, V lost 3 bases, and 15 bases had no gene match. In DNA, the CDR3 is TGTGCCAGCAGCTTTCTAGCGGACTCCTACAATGAGCAGTACTTC. It encodes CASSFLADSYNEQYF.

This clonotype was observed many times. The gene calls are TRBV7-8 and TRBJ2-1; D unclear. The V end lost 2 bases, the J end lost 8 bases, and 13 bases lay between the germline ends. Germline loops: CDR1 SGHVS, CDR2 FQNEAQ. The CDR3 length is 14 residues. Written as DNA, the CDR3 is TGTGCCAGCAGCTTAAGTCTTGGGGTTTATGAGCAGTTCTTC. The encoded protein is CASSLSLGVYEQFF. Supplemented by reference TRBV7-8 and TRBJ2-1, the full variable domain reads GAGVSQSPRYKVAKRGQDVALRCDPISGHVSLFWYQQALGQGPEFLTYFQNEAQLDKSGLPSDRFFAERPEGSVSTLKIQRTQQEDSAVYLCASSLSLGVYEQFFGPGTRLTVL.

V is TRBV7-8 and J is TRBJ2-1; 10 nucleotides match TRBD1. Germline V gene data show CDR1 as SGHVS and CDR2 as FQNEAQ. CDR3 length: 14 residues. V was pared by 5 bases and J by 8 bases, with 6 bases of the junction left unmatched. The CDR3: CASSQDRGGHEQFF. The DNA for the CDR3 is TGTGCCAGCAGCCAGGACAGGGGGGGGCATGAGCAGTTCTTC.